This T cell receptor beta chain was captured by sequencing in a study of T-cell memory formation after mild COVID-19. TCRdb ran MiXCR on the 5' RACE reads and lists one entry per CDR3 protein. This sample has approximately 260,000 distinct CDR3 sequences; around 17% occur once, and the top ten carry about 4%. Comments on this clonotype: Its antigen is still unknown.

This CDR3 is built from 13 residues. The germline V gene encodes CDR1 SQVTM and CDR2 ANQGSEA. Trimming took 6 bases from V and 5 from J, leaving 16 bases between them. The study's findings and limits: Clones that contracted from day 15 to 85 were balanced CD4/CD8, while later expanders leaned CD4+. SARS-CoV-2 specificity was not confirmed for second-wave clones peaking on day 37.

The chain carries TRBV29-1 and TRBJ1-2; D gene uncertain. The receptor's source is a man aged 18-30 years who had mild COVID-19 (a few samples of this study predate the infection). Cell type and time point are not known. Material: PBMCs or a T cell subset sorted from them (not recorded which). CDR3 sequence: CSVAPDRGYGYTF. DNA of the CDR3: TGCAGCGTAGCCCCGGACCGCGGATATGGCTACACCTTC.